The rows below give T cell receptor beta chains drawn from one sample of a study of blood T cells in healthy people across ages. TCRdb analysed the 5' RACE reads with MiXCR anew, one entry per CDR3 protein. Of 1,500,000 or so distinct CDR3 sequences in the sample, around 55% were seen once. The specimen was blood. Every receptor here comes from a man aged 18 to 29 in good health. CDR3s include the opening cysteine and the closing phenylalanine or tryptophan. A D gene is named only where the DNA matches it firmly. Clone size, where shown, is once, few, many, or a class for clones that have expanded.

CDR3nt: TGCAGCGTTGGTAAAAGCGGGAGCTCCTACAATGAGCAGTTCTTC; CDR3aa: CSVGKSGSSYNEQFF; j_gene: TRBJ2-1; v_gene: TRBV29-1; d_gene: TRBD2; abundance: few
CDR3nt: TGTGCCAGCAGCCCCCGACAGGCGGTTTATGGCTACACCTTC; CDR3aa: CASSPRQAVYGYTF; j_gene: TRBJ1-2; v_gene: TRBV11-2; d_gene: .; abundance: .
CDR3nt: TGCAGTGGCAGATTCCCCGGACAAGAGACCCAGTACTTC; CDR3aa: CSGRFPGQETQYF; j_gene: TRBJ2-5; v_gene: TRBV20-1; d_gene: .; abundance: .
CDR3nt: TGCGCCAGCAGCTTGGAACAGATCTTAGCCGAGCAGTACTTC; CDR3aa: CASSLEQILAEQYF; j_gene: TRBJ2-7; v_gene: TRBV5-1; d_gene: .; abundance: once
CDR3nt: TGCGCCAGCAGCTTAGTCGGGGGCGTCGGTCAGCCCCAGCATTTT; CDR3aa: CASSLVGGVGQPQHF; j_gene: TRBJ1-5; v_gene: TRBV5-1; d_gene: .; abundance: .
CDR3nt: TGCGCCAGCAGGTCCCGGGACAGGGGAGGCGACGGGAACACTGAAGCTTTCTTT; CDR3aa: CASRSRDRGGDGNTEAFF; j_gene: TRBJ1-1; v_gene: TRBV4-1; d_gene: TRBD1; abundance: .
CDR3nt: TGTGCCAGCAGCAAGGGGACCGCCCAGGTTTCCGAGCAGTACTTC; CDR3aa: CASSKGTAQVSEQYF; j_gene: TRBJ2-7; v_gene: TRBV27; d_gene: .; abundance: .
CDR3nt: TGTGCCAGCAGTCGGAGACAGGGTCCCAGCCTCGACTATGGCTACACCTTC; CDR3aa: CASSRRQGPSLDYGYTF; j_gene: TRBJ1-2; v_gene: TRBV6-6; d_gene: TRBD1; abundance: once
CDR3nt: TGCAGTGCTAGGTCCGGCACGGCCAAAAACATTCAGTACTTC; CDR3aa: CSARSGTAKNIQYF; j_gene: TRBJ2-4; v_gene: TRBV20-1; d_gene: .; abundance: .
CDR3nt: TGTGCCAGCAGTCTCCTCTCCGACAGGGGGACGACAGATACGCAGTATTTT; CDR3aa: CASSLLSDRGTTDTQYF; j_gene: TRBJ2-3; v_gene: TRBV28; d_gene: TRBD1; abundance: .
CDR3nt: TGCAGTGCTAGAGATCCGATACAGAACTATGGCTACACCTTC; CDR3aa: CSARDPIQNYGYTF; j_gene: TRBJ1-2; v_gene: TRBV20-1; d_gene: .; abundance: once
CDR3nt: TGTGCCAGCAGTTACTCTCGGGCTAGCGGGAGGGGACCTCAAGAGACCCAGTACTTC; CDR3aa: CASSYSRASGRGPQETQYF; j_gene: TRBJ2-5; v_gene: TRBV6-5; d_gene: TRBD2; abundance: few
CDR3nt: TGTGCCAGCAGCTTGGACAGGGGGCCTGGCTACACCTTC; CDR3aa: CASSLDRGPGYTF; j_gene: TRBJ1-2; v_gene: TRBV7-2; d_gene: TRBD1; abundance: once
CDR3nt: TGTGCCATCAGCCCCCAAGCAGACCACTACGAGCAGTACTTC; CDR3aa: CAISPQADHYEQYF; j_gene: TRBJ2-7; v_gene: TRBV10-3; d_gene: .; abundance: .
CDR3nt: TGCAGCGTTGAAGTGGGGGCGGGTGATGGCAATGAGCAGTTCTTC; CDR3aa: CSVEVGAGDGNEQFF; j_gene: TRBJ2-1; v_gene: TRBV29-1; d_gene: .; abundance: .
CDR3nt: TGCGCCAGCAGCTATACAGGCCTCGGGCAGCCCCAGCATTTT; CDR3aa: CASSYTGLGQPQHF; j_gene: TRBJ1-5; v_gene: TRBV5-1; d_gene: .; abundance: .
CDR3nt: TGCGCCAGCATTGGACTCCCCTACGAGCAGTACTTC; CDR3aa: CASIGLPYEQYF; j_gene: TRBJ2-7; v_gene: TRBV10-2; d_gene: .; abundance: .
CDR3nt: TGTGCCAGCTCACTTCGAGGACAGGGTGATCAGCCCCAGCATTTT; CDR3aa: CASSLRGQGDQPQHF; j_gene: TRBJ1-5; v_gene: TRBV18; d_gene: TRBD1; abundance: .
CDR3nt: TGTGCCAGCAGCCAAGGCGGACAGGGGAGGGGGGAGCTGTTTTTT; CDR3aa: CASSQGGQGRGELFF; j_gene: TRBJ2-2; v_gene: TRBV4-2; d_gene: TRBD1; abundance: few
CDR3nt: TGCGCCAGCAGCTTGGCGGTTTCTAGCTCTGGAAACACCATATATTTT; CDR3aa: CASSLAVSSSGNTIYF; j_gene: TRBJ1-3; v_gene: TRBV5-1; d_gene: .; abundance: .
CDR3nt: TGCGCCAGCAGCTTCCCGGACGGAAACTCCTACGAGCAGTACTTC; CDR3aa: CASSFPDGNSYEQYF; j_gene: TRBJ2-7; v_gene: TRBV5-1; d_gene: .; abundance: few
CDR3nt: TGCAGCGTTGAAGGGGCCCGATCCTACGAGCAGTACTTC; CDR3aa: CSVEGARSYEQYF; j_gene: TRBJ2-7; v_gene: TRBV29-1; d_gene: .; abundance: .
CDR3nt: TGTGCCATCAGTGAGGGGCCGGGAGAGTTGCAAGAGACCCAGTACTTC; CDR3aa: CAISEGPGELQETQYF; j_gene: TRBJ2-5; v_gene: TRBV10-3; d_gene: .; abundance: .
CDR3nt: TGTGCCAGCAGCGTAGTAGCGGCCCCCTCCTACGAGCAGTACTTC; CDR3aa: CASSVVAAPSYEQYF; j_gene: TRBJ2-7; v_gene: TRBV9; d_gene: .; abundance: .
CDR3nt: TGCAGTGCTAGTGCCCAACAGCTTACAGATACGCAGTATTTT; CDR3aa: CSASAQQLTDTQYF; j_gene: TRBJ2-3; v_gene: TRBV20-1; d_gene: .; abundance: .
CDR3nt: TGTGCCAGCCTCCGGGAGAACACTGAAGCTTTCTTT; CDR3aa: CASLRENTEAFF; j_gene: TRBJ1-1; v_gene: TRBV7-9; d_gene: .; abundance: .
CDR3nt: TGCAGCGTTGGGAGCATTTCCTACGAGCAGTACTTC; CDR3aa: CSVGSISYEQYF; j_gene: TRBJ2-7; v_gene: TRBV29-1; d_gene: .; abundance: .
CDR3nt: TGCAGTGCTAGTCGACTAGCTTTCTACAATGAGCAGTACTTC; CDR3aa: CSASRLAFYNEQYF; j_gene: TRBJ2-7; v_gene: TRBV20-1; d_gene: TRBD2; abundance: .
CDR3nt: TGCAGTGCACACCCCAGACAGGGCTGGCAGCCCCAGCATTTT; CDR3aa: CSAHPRQGWQPQHF; j_gene: TRBJ1-5; v_gene: TRBV20-1; d_gene: TRBD1; abundance: .
CDR3nt: TGTGCCAGCAGTTACTCTGGGGTCAATGAGCAGTTCTTC; CDR3aa: CASSYSGVNEQFF; j_gene: TRBJ2-1; v_gene: TRBV6-2/TRBV6-3; d_gene: .; abundance: .
CDR3nt: TGTGCCAGCAGTTTCGCTCGTCAGGGGGCTGGGCAAGAGACCCAGTACTTC; CDR3aa: CASSFARQGAGQETQYF; j_gene: TRBJ2-5; v_gene: TRBV12-3/TRBV12-4; d_gene: TRBD1; abundance: .
CDR3nt: TGCGCCAGCAGCTCCGGACAGGGTATGAACATTCAGTACTTC; CDR3aa: CASSSGQGMNIQYF; j_gene: TRBJ2-4; v_gene: TRBV5-1; d_gene: TRBD1; abundance: .
CDR3nt: TGTGCCATCCTCGGGGGCACCTACTATGGCTACACCTTC; CDR3aa: CAILGGTYYGYTF; j_gene: TRBJ1-2; v_gene: TRBV12-3/TRBV12-4; d_gene: .; abundance: .
CDR3nt: TGTGCCATCAATGCTGGGGGAAGTTATGAGCAGTTCTTC; CDR3aa: CAINAGGSYEQFF; j_gene: TRBJ2-1; v_gene: TRBV10-3; d_gene: .; abundance: .
CDR3nt: TGCGCCAGCAGCCAAGTAGCGGCTAGCACAGATACGCAGTATTTT; CDR3aa: CASSQVAASTDTQYF; j_gene: TRBJ2-3; v_gene: TRBV4-3; d_gene: .; abundance: .
CDR3nt: TGCAGTGCTTCCAGCGGGGGGGCCCCAGATACGCAGTATTTT; CDR3aa: CSASSGGAPDTQYF; j_gene: TRBJ2-3; v_gene: TRBV20-1; d_gene: TRBD2; abundance: .
CDR3nt: TGTGCCAGCAGCCAAGATACCAACAGCGGGCGGGAAGCTTTCTTT; CDR3aa: CASSQDTNSGREAFF; j_gene: TRBJ1-1; v_gene: TRBV4-2; d_gene: .; abundance: .
CDR3nt: TGCAGCGTTGAAGATACAGGGGAAACCTACGAGCAGTACTTC; CDR3aa: CSVEDTGETYEQYF; j_gene: TRBJ2-7; v_gene: TRBV29-1; d_gene: TRBD1; abundance: .
CDR3nt: TGTGCCAGCAGTTACGCCCGGGACTCCTACGAGCAGTACTTC; CDR3aa: CASSYARDSYEQYF; j_gene: TRBJ2-7; v_gene: TRBV6-5; d_gene: .; abundance: .